The clone carrying this TCR beta chain was picked up one time. The antigen is unknown. Assay: immunoSEQ multiplex PCR; the TCRdb copy retains only in-frame clones and omits some. Found here are 300,000 to 400,000 clones, just over 85% of them singletons; the top ten hold more than 1.5%. This sample is drawn from a study of Ad26.COV2.S vaccination and SARS-CoV-2 variants. On the study more broadly: Vaccine-arm donor from the placebo-controlled COV1001 Ad26.COV2.S trial. Into the muscle, Ad26.COV2.S was dosed once or twice, 56 days apart.

Treatment denoted: around 19 received Ad26.COV2.S at low or high dose, single or two shots; roughly five received placebo; per-sample allocation not given. Day 63 following the first vaccine or placebo injection was when the samples were taken. Vaccination employed an Ad26 vector expressing the Wuhan-strain SARS-CoV-2 spike. The V end lost 2 bases, the J end lost 4 bases, and 11 bases lay between the germline ends. Germline V lookup: CDR1 SSHAT, CDR2 FNYEAQ (reference sequence). This CDR3 region has 14 residues. Study-wide results and caveats: Researchers reported similar non-spike TCR breadth in vaccine and placebo recipients.

The chain combines TRBV7-7 with TRBJ2-5; D could derive from TRBD1 or TRBD2 (6 bases each). The TCR sequence derives from a person aged 18-65 years who received the Ad26.COV2.S COVID-19 vaccine or a placebo. Specimen: peripheral blood, collected in a trial of Ad26.COV2.S vaccine versus placebo. CDR3 DNA: TGTGCCAGCAGCTTACCGGGGGCCCCAGAGACCCAGTACTTC. This encodes CASSLPGAPETQYF. Together with reference TRBV7-7 and TRBJ2-5, the CDR3 gives the full variable domain: GAGVSQSPRYKVTKRGQDVTLRCDPISSHATLYWYQQALGQGPEFLTYFNYEAQPDKSGLPSDRFSAERPEGSISTLTIQRTEQRDSAMYRCASSLPGAPETQYFGPGTRLLVL.